One sample yielded the 21 T cell receptor beta chains listed below, sequenced in a study of T cells in Graves' hyperthyroidism and ophthalmopathy. RNA transcripts served as the template for amplifying TCR beta CDR3 regions. Primed by the HTBI set, a first-round RT-PCR was run on the TCR CDR3. TCRdb reprocessed the multiplex PCR reads via MiXCR and lists one record per CDR3 protein. The sample has a few hundred thousand distinct CDR3 sequences, 15% to 18% seen once. The specimen was blood. All receptors come from a woman in her twenties or thirties with Graves' hyperthyroidism.

This chain links TRBV7-2 with TRBJ2-7; 7 positions match TRBD1. The CDR3 length is 15 residues. Germline CDR1 is SGHTA and CDR2 is FQGNSA. The V and J ends lost 5 bases and 0 bases, in that order; junction bases with no gene match: 7. As DNA, the CDR3 is TGTGCCAGCAGCCCCACGACAGGGTCCTCCTACGAGCAGTACTTC. It yields the protein CASSPTTGSSYEQYF.

The chain has TRBV28 and TRBJ1-5, with TRBD1 as a possible D gene (6 bases). Trimming cost V 3 bases and J 2 bases, with 14 bases left between them. Germline values: CDR1 MDHEN, CDR2 SYDVKM. CDR3 length: 16 amino acids. DNA of the CDR3: TGTGCCAGCAGTTTTCGGGGGGCGCTGGGCAATCAGCCCCAGCATTTT. This encodes CASSFRGALGNQPQHF.

The rearrangement uses TRBV7-2 and TRBJ2-1; TRBD2 matches at 14 bases. The CDR3 is 17 amino acids. Germline values: CDR1 SGHTA, CDR2 FQGNSA. V was clipped by 5 bases and J by 7 bases; unmatched bases: 10. DNA of the CDR3: TGTGCCAGCAGCCGGACTAGCGGGAGGAATAGTTGGAATGAGCAGTTCTTC. Its translation is CASSRTSGRNSWNEQFF.

The chain couples TRBV4-3 to TRBJ2-5, with 10 positions matching TRBD2. The CDR3 length is 17 residues. Per germline, CDR1 LGHNA and CDR2 YSLEER. Losses at the gene ends were 4 bases for V and 0 bases for J; bases not matched to a gene: 8. The CDR3 bases are TGCGCCAGCAGCCCCGGAAAAACTAGCGGGGACCAAGAGACCCAGTACTTC. This codes for CASSPGKTSGDQETQYF.

This clonotype was observed at least ten times. V is TRBV6-1 and J is TRBJ1-1; possible D gene TRBD1, 6 bases. The CDR3 is made up of 16 amino acids. Trimming pared 5 bases from V and 6 bases from J, leaving 22 bases between. Germline V gene data show CDR1 as MNHNS and CDR2 as SASEGT. The CDR3 spells CASSLTGPANFAEAFF. The CDR3 DNA is TGTGCCAGCAGTTTGACAGGCCCCGCGAATTTCGCTGAAGCTTTCTTT.

This clonotype was seen at least ten times. V is TRBV7-2 and J is TRBJ2-1; D possibly corresponds to TRBD1 (6 bases). V lost 3 bases and J lost 6, with 12 bases in between. This CDR3 has 14 residues. Germline V CDR1 and CDR2: SGHTA, FQGNSA. CDR3 in DNA: TGTGCCAGCAGCTTGTCACAGGGCCGCAATGAGCAGTTCTTC. It encodes CASSLSQGRNEQFF.

This clonotype was detected many times. The V gene is TRBV3-1, the J gene TRBJ1-2; no clear D. The CDR3 loop spans 12 amino acids. Trimming pared 5 bases from V and 4 bases from J, leaving 8 bases between. Germline CDR1 is LGHDT and CDR2 is YNNKEL (reference sequence). CDR3 protein: CASSSDGYGYTF. DNA of the CDR3: TGTGCCAGCAGCTCGGACGGCTATGGCTACACCTTC. Full variable domain (outside the CDR3, taken from reference TRBV3-1 and TRBJ1-2): DTAVSQTPKYLVTQMGNDKSIKCEQNLGHDTMYWYKQDSKKFLKIMFSYNNKELIINETVPNRFSPKSPDKAHLNLHINSLELGDSAVYFCASSSDGYGYTFGSGTRLTVV.

This clonotype has a count of ten or more. V is TRBV12-3 or TRBV12-4 and J is TRBJ2-1, with D perhaps given as TRBD1 or TRBD2 (5 bases each). This CDR3 spans 14 amino acids. V was trimmed by 2 bases and J by 9 bases, leaving 14 bases between them. CDR3 protein: CASSLRWGFGEQFF. CDR3 sequence (DNA): TGTGCCAGCAGTTTACGATGGGGGTTCGGTGAGCAGTTCTTC.

Ten or more counts support this clonotype. CDR3 in amino acids: CASSRTGGSGSIQYF. CDR3 in DNA: TGTGCCAGCAGCCGGACAGGGGGCTCTGGAAGCATTCAGTACTTC. This chain links TRBV7-2 with TRBJ2-4; 11 positions match TRBD1. After removal of 5 bases from V and 9 bases from J, the junction contained 9 bases not matched to a gene. CDR1 and CDR2 (germline): SGHTA, FQGNSA. The CDR3 is 15 residues long.

There are many counts of this clonotype. The V gene is TRBV10-3, the J gene TRBJ1-1; 10 bases line up with TRBD1. Per the germline V gene, CDR1 is ENHRY and CDR2 is SYGVKD. The CDR3 sequence is 17 residues long. Unmatched junction bases numbered 13, after V lost 6 bases and J lost 3 bases. The chain's CDR3 is CAIRTGTGAKWDTEAFF. CDR3 DNA: TGTGCCATCAGAACCGGGACAGGGGCGAAATGGGACACTGAAGCTTTCTTT.

This rearrangement joins TRBV19 to TRBJ2-3, with 11 positions matching TRBD2. The CDR3 totals 13 residues. With V trimmed by 5 bases and J by 7 bases, 2 bases remained unmatched. From germline, CDR1 is LNHDA and CDR2 SQIVND (reference sequence). As DNA, the CDR3 is TGTGCCAGTAGTCTAGCGGGAGGAAATACGCAGTATTTT. It is translated as CASSLAGGNTQYF.

Ten or more counts support this clonotype. This chain joins TRBV5-1 and TRBJ2-2; D remains ambiguous. The germline V gene encodes CDR1 SGHRS and CDR2 YFSETQ. The CDR3 length is 16 residues. The V gene lost 0 bases and the J gene lost 2 bases, with 11 bases spanning the gap. The CDR3 is CASSLGVGPNTGELFF. The CDR3 nucleotides read TGCGCCAGCAGCTTGGGGGTTGGGCCCAACACCGGGGAGCTGTTTTTT. Supplemented by reference TRBV5-1 and TRBJ2-2, the full variable domain reads KAGVTQTPRYLIKTRGQQVTLSCSPISGHRSVSWYQQTPGQGLQFLFEYFSETQRNKGNFPGRFSGRQFSNSRSEMNVSTLELGDSALYLCASSLGVGPNTGELFFGEGSRLTVL.

Turning to this clonotype: A much larger clone lies a single base off, so this may be a read error. The V and J genes are TRBV6-2 or TRBV6-3 and TRBJ2-3, with 7 bases lining up with TRBD1. CDR1 and CDR2 from the germline V gene are MNHEY and SVGEGT. The CDR3 spans 15 residues. The CDR3 sequence: CASSYRGLKTDAQYF. For the CDR3, the DNA is TGTGCCAGCAGTTACAGGGGGCTGAAGACAGATGCGCAGTATTTT.

This clonotype was counted between two and nine times. The chain joins TRBV20-1 to TRBJ2-5; D not resolved. Trimming removed 1 base at V and 6 bases at J, with 9 bases between. This CDR3 has 12 amino acids. Germline V gene lookup returns CDR1 DFQATT and CDR2 SNEGSKA (reference sequence). CDR3 sequence: CSARGAPQTQYF. CDR3 in DNA: TGCAGTGCTAGAGGGGCACCTCAGACCCAGTACTTC.

This clonotype was seen many times. CDR3 residues: CSALWSSYNEQFF. The CDR3 DNA reads as TGCAGTGCCCTCTGGAGCTCCTACAATGAGCAGTTCTTC. This chain links TRBV20-1 with TRBJ2-1; D gene ambiguous. CDR1 and CDR2 (germline): DFQATT, SNEGSKA (reference sequence). Trimming took off 6 bases at V and 0 bases at J, with 9 bases between the two ends. The CDR3 extends over 13 amino acids.

The chain joins TRBV9 to TRBJ2-1, with D possibly being TRBD2 (5 bases). The germline V and J ends were trimmed by 0 bases and 3 bases, with 10 bases remaining between them. The CDR3 extends over 15 amino acids. From germline, CDR1 is SGDLS and CDR2 YYNGEE. The chain's CDR3 is CASSVAIASYNEQFF. The CDR3 region has the DNA TGTGCCAGCAGCGTAGCGATAGCGAGCTACAATGAGCAGTTCTTC.

V and J are TRBV5-1 and TRBJ2-5, with 10 bases aligning to TRBD2. Germline V lookup: CDR1 SGHRS, CDR2 YFSETQ. V was pared by 3 bases and J by 5 bases, with 10 bases of the junction left unmatched. The CDR3 is 16 residues long. CDR3 in DNA: TGCGCCAGCAGCTCGATTGGACTAGCGGAGAGGGAGACCCAGTACTTC. This translates into CASSSIGLAERETQYF.

This clonotype was seen at least ten times. This chain connects TRBV10-3 to TRBJ1-4; 10 nucleotides line up with TRBD1. CDR3 length equals 16 residues. Looked up from germline, CDR1 is ENHRY and CDR2 is SYGVKD. With 3 bases clipped from V and 7 bases from J, the junction kept 8 bases outside the gene matches. The CDR3 DNA sequence: TGTGCCATCAGTGACCCCTCGACAGGGGGCGGTGAAAAACTGTTTTTT. Translation: CAISDPSTGGGEKLFF.

This chain links TRBV5-1 with TRBJ2-3, with 10 bases fitting TRBD1. V dropped 8 bases and J dropped 3; count of bases not matched to a gene: 9. This CDR3 contains 15 residues. CDR1 and CDR2 (germline): SGHRS, YFSETQ. The CDR3 DNA reads TGCGCCAGTAAGAGACCGGGACAGGGGACAGATACGCAGTATTTT. Amino acids: CASKRPGQGTDTQYF.

The table lists this clonotype with a few counts. The chain uses TRBV18 and TRBJ2-1, with 10 positions matching TRBD2. This CDR3 has 16 residues. J lost 5 bases, V lost 3 bases, and 7 bases had no gene match. CDR1 and CDR2 from the germline V gene are KGHSH and LQKENI. The DNA of the CDR3 is TGTGCCAGCTCACCCCCAGCGGGAGGGCCCAACAATGAGCAGTTCTTC. Translating it yields CASSPPAGGPNNEQFF.

The chain employs TRBV5-1 and TRBJ1-2, with D possibly being TRBD1 (5 bases). CDR3 size: 16 residues. From germline, CDR1 is SGHRS and CDR2 YFSETQ. V was clipped by 0 bases and J by 4 bases, with 16 bases between them. For the CDR3, the DNA is TGCGCCAGCAGCTTGGTGGGGGGAGACACGCTCTATGGCTACACCTTC. Residues: CASSLVGGDTLYGYTF.